This T cell receptor (beta chain) was captured in a study of blood T cell repertoires in COVID-19. TCRdb's copy holds only in-frame clones and misses some; the assay was immunoSEQ multiplex PCR. Altogether some 310,000 clones are present, approximately 89% being singletons, with the ten largest covering about a tenth. Germline CDR1 MNHEY, CDR2 SMNVEV (reference sequence). Between the trimmed V and J ends, which lost 0 bases and 4 bases, there was a span of 13 bases. The CDR3 has 16 residues. Sequenced: PBMCs or T cells enriched from blood (not recorded which). The rearrangement uses TRBV27 and TRBJ1-5, with a possible D match to TRBD1 (5 bases). This sequence was found in a woman in her 30s who had recovered from COVID-19. As DNA, the CDR3 is TGTGCCAGCAGTTTATCTGGGGCGGGGTTAAATCAGCCCCAGCATTTT. The encoded protein is CASSLSGAGLNQPQHF.